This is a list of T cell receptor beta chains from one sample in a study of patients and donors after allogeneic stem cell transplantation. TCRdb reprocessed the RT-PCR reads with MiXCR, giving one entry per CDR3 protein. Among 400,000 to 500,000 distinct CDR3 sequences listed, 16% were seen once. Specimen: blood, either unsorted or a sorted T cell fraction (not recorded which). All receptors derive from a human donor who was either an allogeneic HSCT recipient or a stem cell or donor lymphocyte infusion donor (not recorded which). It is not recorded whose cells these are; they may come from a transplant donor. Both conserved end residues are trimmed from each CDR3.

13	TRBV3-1	ASSRDRVMNTEAF
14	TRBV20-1	SASPPDRPRDTEAF
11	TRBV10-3	AISEHPNTEAF
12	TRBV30	AWRRQPTSYEQY
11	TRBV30	AWSGTGRETQY
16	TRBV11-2	ASSLDLKGSTSSYEQY
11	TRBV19	ASAPTSGYEQY
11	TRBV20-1	SAKGGSTWELF
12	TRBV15	ATRSGQRTGELF
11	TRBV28	ASSLWGSYGYT
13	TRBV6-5	ASSFREDTGNTIY
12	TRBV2	ASSEAISADEQF
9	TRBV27	AREVPDTQY
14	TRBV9	ASSPGGVGVQETQY
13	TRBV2	ASSEAWGSGQPQH
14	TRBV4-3	ASSLGVTGVNYGYT